This T cell receptor beta chain stems from a study of early T cells in non-severe SARS-CoV-2 infection. Points from the study as a whole: Private and CD4 specificities were missed by VDJdb matching, which favored anti-spike CD8 responses.

Unique molecular identifiers were affixed to single, distinct cDNA molecules. TCRdb reprocessed the 5' RACE reads via MiXCR and lists one record per CDR3 protein. Here the sample spans 40,000 or so distinct CDR3 sequences, about 5.5% being singletons. The germline V and J ends were trimmed by 6 bases and 7 bases, with 19 bases remaining between them. The CDR3 loop spans 15 amino acids. This clonotype came up many times. Its matching antigen is unknown. Source: whole blood, taken at baseline. This clonotype was obtained from an adult who was a healthcare worker with PCR-confirmed SARS-CoV-2 infection or an uninfected control (not recorded which). The gene calls are TRBV12-3 or TRBV12-4 and TRBJ2-1; D unresolved. This CDR3 reads CASRELGSPTNEQFF. The DNA for the CDR3 is TGTGCCAGCAGGGAACTCGGCTCCCCCACTAATGAGCAGTTCTTC.